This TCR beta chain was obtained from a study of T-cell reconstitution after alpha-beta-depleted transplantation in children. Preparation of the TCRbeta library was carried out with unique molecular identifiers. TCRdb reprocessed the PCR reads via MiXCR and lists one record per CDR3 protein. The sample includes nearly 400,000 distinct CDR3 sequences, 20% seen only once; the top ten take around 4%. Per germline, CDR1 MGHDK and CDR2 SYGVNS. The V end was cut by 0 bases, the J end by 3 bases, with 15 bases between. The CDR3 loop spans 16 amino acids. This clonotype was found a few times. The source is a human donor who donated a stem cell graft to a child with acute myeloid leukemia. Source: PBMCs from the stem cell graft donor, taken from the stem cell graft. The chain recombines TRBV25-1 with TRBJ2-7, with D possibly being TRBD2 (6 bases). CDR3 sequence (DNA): TGTGCCAGCAGTGAATATCCCACTAGCCCCCACTACGAGCAGTACTTC. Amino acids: CASSEYPTSPHYEQYF.